There are a few counts of the clone carrying this T cell receptor beta chain. The CDR3 contains 16 residues. Germline-derived CDR1 and CDR2 are MNHNS and SASEGT. Trimming took 0 bases from V and 6 from J; bases not matched to a gene: 7. These data belong to a study of blood T cell repertoires in COVID-19. Across the whole study: PBMCs, B-cell-depleted T cells, or T cells were the source of the cDNA or gDNA that made up the material.

As handled by the study authors: Amplification from reference gene primers served as the basis for estimated nucleated cell counts. Assay used: immunoSEQ multiplex PCR; TCRdb lists only in-frame clones, some missing. That table supplies the V and J calls and clone size; D and trimming were determined from the DNA. The sample yields under 30,000 clones, more than 75% seen once. The sample taken for sequencing was peripheral blood. This TCR came from a man aged 50-60 years with active COVID-19. This chain connects TRBV6-1 to TRBJ2-3, with TRBD1 identical over 9 bases. This CDR3 is CASSEAPGQGGDTQYF. DNA for the CDR3: TGTGCCAGCAGTGAAGCTCCGGGACAGGGTGGTGATACGCAGTATTTT.